This TCR beta chain was retrieved from a study of cytomegalovirus exposure and HLA in healthy donors. Overall study context: There were tens of millions of unique TCRs (from HLA-typed donors) in an early data release. Findings and limits, study-wide: Reportedly, diagnosis of cytomegalovirus status by the classifier showed high specificity and sensitivity. In a later analysis, productive TCRs from donors in an Asian-associated ancestry cluster reportedly carried fewer N-insertions than the cohort mean.

Germline V lookup: CDR1 SGDLS, CDR2 YYNGEE. The V end lost 3 bases, the J end lost 5 bases, and 14 bases lay between the germline ends. The CDR3 runs to 15 residues. The PCR contained 60 Vbeta and 13 Jbeta primers. Measured with immunoSEQ multiplex PCR; TCRdb has only the in-frame clones, and not every one. The data show around 130,000 clones, more than 60% seen once. In the case of this clone: Its antigen is as yet unknown.

The rearrangement joins TRBV9 to TRBJ2-2; possible D gene TRBD1, 6 bases. Source material: PBMCs. This receptor was obtained from a woman in her 40s in good health and CMV-seropositive. CDR3 sequence (DNA): TGTGCCAGCAGCGCCCAGGGGCCGGGTACCGGGGAGCTGTTTTTT. It codes for CASSAQGPGTGELFF. Full variable domain (missing parts from reference TRBV9 and TRBJ2-2): DSGVTQTPKHLITATGQRVTLRCSPRSGDLSVYWYQQSLDQGLQFLIQYYNGEERAKGNILERFSAQQFPDLHSELNLSSLELGDSALYFCASSAQGPGTGELFFGEGSRLTVL.